The 31 T cell receptor beta chains presented below share a single source sample, sequenced in a study of T cells in Graves' hyperthyroidism and ophthalmopathy. Authors of the study amplified TCR beta CDR3 regions from RNA transcripts. The HTBI set primed first-round TCR CDR3 RT-PCR. Each CDR3 protein is one row after TCRdb ran MiXCR on the multiplex PCR reads. The data show about 370,000 distinct CDR3 sequences, approximately 16% seen once. The sequencing input was blood. Every receptor here comes from a woman between 55 and 75 years old with Graves' ophthalmopathy.

The sample holds many counts of this clonotype. The V and J genes are TRBV13 and TRBJ1-3, with D possibly matching TRBD1 (5 bases). The germline V and J ends were trimmed by 4 bases and 2 bases, with 9 bases remaining between them. Germline-derived CDR1 and CDR2 are PRHDT and FYEKMQ (reference sequence). The CDR3 has 14 amino acids. CDR3 sequence reads: CASSYGQAGNTIYF. The CDR3 DNA reads as TGTGCCAGCAGCTACGGACAAGCTGGAAACACCATATATTTT.

The sample holds many counts of this clonotype. The V call is TRBV30, the J call TRBJ2-7; 10 bases align to TRBD2. Germline values: CDR1 GTSNPN, CDR2 SVGIG (reference sequence). There are 14 residues in the CDR3. With 3 bases clipped from V and 3 bases from J, the junction kept 5 bases outside the gene matches. The CDR3 DNA reads as TGTGCCTGGAGACTAGCGGGAATCAACTACGAGCAGTACTTC. It specifies CAWRLAGINYEQYF.

In this sample, this clonotype turned up many times. V gene TRBV7-6 combines with J gene TRBJ2-7; TRBD2 is a possible D gene (6 bases). The V gene lost 5 bases and the J gene lost 2 bases, with 13 bases spanning the gap. The CDR3 is made up of 14 amino acids. Germline V lookup: CDR1 SGHVS, CDR2 FNYEAQ. The CDR3 bases are TGTGCCAGCAGCCGTTCGGAGGGCCCCTACGAGCAGTACTTC. It yields the protein CASSRSEGPYEQYF.

This chain connects TRBV12-5 to TRBJ1-6; D unclear. The CDR3 totals 14 residues. V was clipped by 6 bases and J by 5 bases, with 11 bases between them. Germline V gene data show CDR1 as LGHNT and CDR2 as FRNRAP. The CDR3 DNA sequence: TGTGCTAGTGGGGGCCTCTGGGATAATTCACCCCTCCACTTT. Translated, it gives CASGGLWDNSPLHF.

This clonotype was counted only a few times. This may be a read error, as it is one base from a much larger clone. The V gene is TRBV28, the J gene TRBJ2-1; 10 bases fit TRBD1. The V gene's germline CDR1 is MDHEN and CDR2 SYDVKM. The CDR3 has 18 residues. CDR3 residues: CASTTVGTGVLSYSEQFF. CDR3 DNA: TGTGCCAGCACCACCGTCGGGACAGGGGTCCTCTCTTACAGTGAGCAGTTCTTC.

This clonotype was counted many times. CDR3 in amino acids: CASSLRGTSGLRSYNEQFF. In DNA, the CDR3 is TGTGCCAGCAGCCTTCGCGGGACTAGCGGTTTACGCTCCTACAATGAGCAGTTCTTC. The V call is TRBV3-1, the J call TRBJ2-1; 11 nucleotides line up with TRBD2. This CDR3 comprises 19 residues. The germline V gene encodes CDR1 LGHDT and CDR2 YNNKEL (reference sequence). With V trimmed by 4 bases and J by 0 bases, 11 bases remained unmatched.

This clonotype was recorded at least ten times. The chain links TRBV28 to TRBJ2-7; 15 bases agree with TRBD2. The V and J ends lost 7 bases and 6 bases, in that order; junction bases with no gene match: 4. This CDR3 has 14 residues. Germline lookup yields CDR1 MDHEN and CDR2 SYDVKM. The CDR3 here is CASNPGLAGGEQYF. The CDR3, as DNA: TGTGCCAGCAACCCGGGACTAGCGGGAGGCGAGCAGTACTTC.

On this clonotype: A read error may be the cause here, since a much bigger clone is one base away. The chain combines TRBV12-3 or TRBV12-4 with TRBJ1-1, with D possibly TRBD1 on 5 matching bases. This CDR3 spans 13 amino acids. The CDR3 loop reads CASSLRRGDEASF. For the CDR3, the DNA is TGTGCCAGCAGCCTTAGAAGGGGAGATGAAGCTTCCTTT.

The sample holds many counts of this clonotype. The chain is built from TRBV25-1 and TRBJ2-1; perhaps D is TRBD1 or TRBD2 (5 bases each). Trimming took off 4 bases at V and 0 bases at J, with 10 bases between the two ends. Looked up from germline, CDR1 is MGHDK and CDR2 is SYGVNS. This CDR3 spans 15 amino acids. The DNA for the CDR3 is TGTGCCAGCAGTGGAGGGGCCACCTCCTACAATGAGCAGTTCTTC. Protein sequence: CASSGGATSYNEQFF.

This clonotype was counted a few times. V gene TRBV5-1 combines with J gene TRBJ2-2; 12 bases are shared with TRBD2. Germline CDR1 reads SGHRS; CDR2 reads YFSETQ. J was trimmed by 7 bases and V by 4 bases; bases with no gene match: 8. The CDR3 is 16 residues long. DNA of the CDR3: TGCGCCAGCAGCCGCTCTAGCGGGAGGGCCTTCGGGGAGCTGTTTTTT. Translating it yields CASSRSSGRAFGELFF. Full variable domain (missing parts from reference TRBV5-1 and TRBJ2-2): KAGVTQTPRYLIKTRGQQVTLSCSPISGHRSVSWYQQTPGQGLQFLFEYFSETQRNKGNFPGRFSGRQFSNSRSEMNVSTLELGDSALYLCASSRSSGRAFGELFFGEGSRLTVL.

This clonotype was counted only a few times. The rearrangement links TRBV27 to TRBJ2-1; 12 bases are shared with TRBD2. The V and J ends lost 2 bases and 8 bases, in that order; junction bases with no gene match: 10. Looked up from germline, CDR1 is MNHEY and CDR2 is SMNVEV (reference sequence). The CDR3 loop spans 17 amino acids. The CDR3 sequence is CASSLMASGRAGYEQFF. The CDR3 bases are TGTGCCAGCAGTTTAATGGCTAGCGGGAGGGCGGGTTATGAGCAGTTCTTC.

Remarks on this clonotype: A much bigger clone sits one base away, suggesting this may be a read error. The rearrangement uses TRBV6-1 and TRBJ2-7; the match to TRBD1 covers 7 bases. Per germline, CDR1 MNHNS and CDR2 SASEGT. The CDR3 covers 13 residues. V was pared by 6 bases and J by 3 bases, with 5 bases of the junction left unmatched. In DNA, the CDR3 is TGTGCCAGCAGGTTTGGACAGGACTACGAGCAGTACTTC. Amino acid sequence: CASRFGQDYEQYF.

V is TRBV5-8 and J is TRBJ2-7; no reliable D call. The V end lost 3 bases, the J end lost 7 bases, and 11 bases lay between the germline ends. CDR3 size: 12 residues. Germline V lookup: CDR1 SGHTS, CDR2 YDEGEE. CDR3 in DNA: TGTGCCAGCAGCTGGAACATGGGGGAGCAGTACTTC. Translated, it gives CASSWNMGEQYF.

This clonotype has a handful of counts. This rearrangement joins TRBV10-1 to TRBJ2-2, with D unclear. Germline CDR1 is WNHNN and CDR2 is SYGVQD (reference sequence). The CDR3 loop spans 14 amino acids. Between the trimmed V and J ends, which lost 3 bases and 3 bases, there was a span of 8 bases. CDR3 amino acids: CASSDRRYTGELFF. As DNA, the CDR3 is TGCGCCAGCAGTGATAGACGGTACACCGGGGAGCTGTTTTTT.

In its sample, this clonotype was seen a few times. The chain joins TRBV20-1 to TRBJ2-1, with a possible D match to TRBD2 (6 bases). Per the germline V gene, CDR1 is DFQATT and CDR2 is SNEGSKA (reference sequence). The germline V and J ends were trimmed by 0 bases and 2 bases, with 11 bases remaining between them. CDR3 size: 15 residues. CDR3 DNA: TGCAGTGCTAGAGATCCGGGAGTCGCCTACAATGAGCAGTTCTTC. It yields the protein CSARDPGVAYNEQFF.

This clonotype was counted a few times. CDR3 region: CASSRSPGSGYTF. CDR3 coding DNA: TGTGCCAGCAGCCGATCGCCAGGTAGTGGCTACACCTTC. J is TRBJ1-2 and V is TRBV14; D is unresolved. V lost 4 bases to trimming and J lost 7 bases, with 13 bases between them. This CDR3 comprises 13 residues. Germline loops: CDR1 SGHDN, CDR2 FVKESK.

V usage is TRBV28 and J usage is TRBJ2-7, with 8 bases that match TRBD1. J was trimmed by 7 bases and V by 3 bases; bases with no gene match: 11. The CDR3 runs 15 residues. Germline CDR1 reads MDHEN; CDR2 reads SYDVKM. The CDR3 is CASSFRQGKAGEQYF. Written as DNA, the CDR3 is TGTGCCAGCAGTTTCCGACAGGGGAAGGCCGGAGAGCAGTACTTC.

Many counts were recorded for this clonotype. V gene TRBV12-3 or TRBV12-4 combines with J gene TRBJ1-6, with 7 bases matching TRBD1. The J segment lost 10 bases and the V segment lost 7 bases, leaving 13 bases of the junction unmatched. This CDR3 spans 15 amino acids. The CDR3 sequence is CASTPRRGRGSPLHF. In DNA form, the CDR3 reads TGTGCCAGCACCCCTCGAAGGGGGCGCGGATCACCCCTCCACTTT.

This clonotype was counted at least ten times. V usage is TRBV11-2 and J usage is TRBJ2-1; either TRBD1 or TRBD2 may fit D (5 bases each). Per the germline V gene, CDR1 is SGHAT and CDR2 is FQNNGV. Trimming cost V 3 bases and J 9 bases, with 15 bases left between them. The CDR3 length is 14 residues. In DNA, the CDR3 is TGTGCCAGCAGCTTGGGCAGGGAGAATGGTGAGCAGTTCTTC. It yields the protein CASSLGRENGEQFF.

Many counts were recorded for this clonotype. The CDR3: CASSRQGSSGNTIYF. In DNA, the CDR3 is TGTGCCAGCAGTCGACAGGGCTCTTCTGGAAACACCATATATTTT. The rearrangement joins TRBV2 to TRBJ1-3; 7 bases fit TRBD1. This CDR3 region has 15 residues. From germline, CDR1 is SNHLY and CDR2 FYNNEI. Trimming took 5 bases from V and 1 from J; bases not matched to a gene: 5.

V gene TRBV20-1 combines with J gene TRBJ1-6; possibly TRBD1 for D (5 bases). V lost 6 bases to trimming and J lost 4 bases, with 13 bases between them. The CDR3 totals 14 residues. From germline, CDR1 is DFQATT and CDR2 SNEGSKA (reference sequence). The DNA of the CDR3 is TGCAGTGCGACAATTCCAGGGTATAATTCACCCCTCCACTTT. It encodes CSATIPGYNSPLHF.

This clonotype was counted many times. J is TRBJ2-7 and V is TRBV20-1; D possibly uses TRBD1 or TRBD2 (5 bases each). The V and J ends lost 6 bases and 6 bases respectively, with 21 bases between them. Germline loops: CDR1 DFQATT, CDR2 SNEGSKA (reference sequence). This CDR3 spans 14 amino acids. CDR3 amino acids: CSARGRRGTVEQYF. CDR3 coding DNA: TGCAGTGCCCGGGGCCGTAGGGGAACCGTCGAGCAGTACTTC.

This clonotype was observed a few times. The V call is TRBV30, the J call TRBJ2-1; TRBD2 aligns across 11 bases. V was pared by 4 bases and J by 7 bases, with 6 bases of the junction left unmatched. This CDR3 spans 14 amino acids. Germline V gene lookup returns CDR1 GTSNPN and CDR2 SVGIG (reference sequence). The DNA of the CDR3 is TGTGCCTGGAACCTAGCGGGAGGTAATAATGAGCAGTTCTTC. Protein product: CAWNLAGGNNEQFF.

This clonotype was counted ten times or more. The genes are TRBV28 and TRBJ2-7; D is undetermined. CDR1 and CDR2 from the germline V gene are MDHEN and SYDVKM. V was cut by 6 bases and J by 2 bases, with 11 bases left in between. This CDR3 region has 13 residues. The CDR3 is CASSPSYPYEQYF. For the CDR3, the DNA is TGTGCCAGCAGCCCCAGTTACCCCTACGAGCAGTACTTC. Using reference TRBV28 and TRBJ2-7 for the parts outside the CDR3, the full variable domain is DVKVTQSSRYLVKRTGEKVFLECVQDMDHENMFWYRQDPGLGLRLIYFSYDVKMKEKGDIPEGYSVSREKKERFSLILESASTNQTSMYLCASSPSYPYEQYFGPGTRLTVT.

This clonotype came up many times. The chain joins TRBV20-1 to TRBJ2-7, with 10 bases aligning to TRBD1. CDR3 size: 14 residues. Trimming removed 5 bases from V and 3 bases from J; junction bases left unmatched: 7. CDR1 is DFQATT, CDR2 SNEGSKA, per germline (reference sequence). Here the CDR3 reads CSAAGTGENYEQYF. The DNA of the CDR3 is TGCAGTGCTGCTGGGACAGGGGAAAACTACGAGCAGTACTTC.

This clonotype was counted at least ten times. This chain connects TRBV30 to TRBJ1-1; no reliable D call. CDR3 length: 13 residues. CDR1 and CDR2 (germline): GTSNPN, SVGIG (reference sequence). Deletions cut 1 base from V and 1 base from J, with 7 bases between. The CDR3 nucleotides read TGTGCCTGGAGTGCTCAGCCGAACACTGAAGCTTTCTTT. Amino acid sequence: CAWSAQPNTEAFF.

CDR3 region: CSAREFTDTQYF. In nucleotides, the CDR3 is TGCAGTGCTAGAGAGTTCACAGATACGCAGTATTTT. The chain is built from TRBV20-1 and TRBJ2-3, with D hard to call. CDR3 size: 12 residues. The ends were cut back, 0 bases at V and 2 bases at J, with 3 bases in the middle. Germline-derived CDR1 and CDR2 are DFQATT and SNEGSKA (reference sequence).

This clonotype was counted a few times. The rearrangement uses TRBV7-8 and TRBJ1-4; D gene unclear. Trimming took 1 base from V and 3 from J, leaving 9 bases between them. The CDR3 is made up of 15 amino acids. Germline-derived CDR1 and CDR2 are SGHVS and FQNEAQ. In nucleotides, the CDR3 is TGTGCCAGCAGCTTAGGTGCGGCAGCTAATGAAAAACTGTTTTTT. Translating it yields CASSLGAAANEKLFF.

The V call is TRBV18, the J call TRBJ2-7; TRBD1 matches at 9 bases. The germline V gene encodes CDR1 KGHSH and CDR2 LQKENI. CDR3 length: 15 residues. The ends lost 3 bases at V and 0 bases at J; junction bases unmatched: 3. CDR3 nucleotide sequence: TGTGCCAGCTCACCTGCGGACAGGGGCTCCTACGAGCAGTACTTC. Its protein product is CASSPADRGSYEQYF. The full variable domain, rest sourced from reference TRBV18 and TRBJ2-7, is NAGVMQNPRHLVRRRGQEARLRCSPMKGHSHVYWYRQLPEEGLKFMVYLQKENIIDESGMPKERFSAEFPKEGPSILRIQQVVRGDSAAYFCASSPADRGSYEQYFGPGTRLTVT.

This clonotype has ten or more counts. The genes are TRBV2 and TRBJ2-3, with TRBD2 matching over 12 bases. Germline values: CDR1 SNHLY, CDR2 FYNNEI. CDR3 size: 16 residues. The V and J ends lost 2 bases and 4 bases, in that order; junction bases with no gene match: 4. CDR3 region: CASSEHASGRADTQYF. DNA for the CDR3: TGTGCCAGCAGTGAACATGCTAGCGGGAGGGCAGATACGCAGTATTTT.

Remarks on this clonotype: A single base separates this from a much larger clone, so it may be a read error. The rearrangement uses TRBV5-1 and TRBJ2-3, with TRBD2 matching over 11 bases. The CDR3 covers 15 residues. With 0 bases clipped from V and 10 bases from J, the junction kept 7 bases outside the gene matches. In germline, CDR1 is SGHRS, CDR2 YFSETQ. CDR3 sequence reads: CASSLELAGADAQYF. CDR3 DNA: TGCGCCAGCAGCTTGGAACTAGCGGGAGCGGATGCGCAGTATTTT.